Listed below are T cell receptor beta chains from one sample, sequenced in a study of identical twins. TCRdb re-called the 5' RACE reads through MiXCR, storing one row per CDR3 protein. Here the sample spans around 1.7 million distinct CDR3 sequences, under 35% being singletons. The sequencing sample was made of cord blood. These receptors were obtained from a newborn girl in good health. Both conserved end residues are part of each CDR3. The order of the fields is V gene, clone size, D gene, J gene, CDR3 DNA, CDR3 protein. D genes are given only for firm matches. Part of the rows lack a size; the others show once, few, many or a class for expanded clones.

v_gene: TRBV28
abundance: NA
d_gene: NA
j_gene: TRBJ2-3
CDR3nt: TGTGCCAGCAGTTTAGTCTTGGGAAGCACAGATACGCAGTTTTTT
CDR3aa: CASSLVLGSTDTQFF

v_gene: TRBV20-1
abundance: NA
d_gene: NA
j_gene: TRBJ1-5
CDR3nt: TGCAGTGCTAGAGGACAGTATCAGCCCCAGCATTTT
CDR3aa: CSARGQYQPQHF

v_gene: TRBV6-2/TRBV6-3
abundance: NA
d_gene: NA
j_gene: TRBJ1-5
CDR3nt: TGTGCCAGCAGTTACGTTCGAGGGTTCTTCAATCAGCCCCAGCATTTT
CDR3aa: CASSYVRGFFNQPQHF

v_gene: TRBV12-3/TRBV12-4
abundance: NA
d_gene: NA
j_gene: TRBJ2-2
CDR3nt: TGTGCCAGCAGTTTGGTTTGGGCCGGGGAGCTGTTTTTT
CDR3aa: CASSLVWAGELFF

v_gene: TRBV9
abundance: few
d_gene: TRBD2
j_gene: TRBJ2-7
CDR3nt: TGTGCCTGTAGCAGGGGGACTAGCCCTTGGAATGAGCAGTACTTC
CDR3aa: CACSRGTSPWNEQYF

v_gene: TRBV18
abundance: few
d_gene: TRBD1
j_gene: TRBJ2-5
CDR3nt: TGTGCCAGCTCAATCGACAGGGGTCTGAGTTTCCAGTACTTC
CDR3aa: CASSIDRGLSFQYF

v_gene: TRBV20-1
abundance: NA
d_gene: NA
j_gene: TRBJ1-6
CDR3nt: TGCAGTGCTAGAGATATGAGGGGGACCAATTCACCCCTCCACTTT
CDR3aa: CSARDMRGTNSPLHF

v_gene: TRBV29-1
abundance: few
d_gene: NA
j_gene: TRBJ2-7
CDR3nt: TGCAGCGTTGAAGCCCGCGAGGGTGGATCCTACAATGAGCAGTACTTC
CDR3aa: CSVEAREGGSYNEQYF

v_gene: TRBV7-9
abundance: NA
d_gene: NA
j_gene: TRBJ2-1
CDR3nt: TGTGCCAGCAGCTTAGTTGGAAATTCCTACGAGCAGTTCTTC
CDR3aa: CASSLVGNSYEQFF

v_gene: TRBV9
abundance: NA
d_gene: NA
j_gene: TRBJ2-1
CDR3nt: TGTGCCAGCAGCGTCAGGGTGGGTGAGCAGTTCTTC
CDR3aa: CASSVRVGEQFF

v_gene: TRBV10-3
abundance: NA
d_gene: TRBD2
j_gene: TRBJ2-3
CDR3nt: TGTGCCATCGGAACTAGCGGGAGAGGTACAGATACGCAGTATTTT
CDR3aa: CAIGTSGRGTDTQYF

v_gene: TRBV4-2
abundance: NA
d_gene: TRBD2
j_gene: TRBJ2-7
CDR3nt: TGTGCCAGCAGCCAGGCGGGACTAGCCGGGACATACTACGAGCAGTACTTC
CDR3aa: CASSQAGLAGTYYEQYF

v_gene: TRBV12-3/TRBV12-4
abundance: few
d_gene: NA
j_gene: TRBJ2-4
CDR3nt: TGTGCCAGCCGGGACAACCTTTATGAGCAGTACTTC
CDR3aa: CASRDNLYEQYF

v_gene: TRBV20-1
abundance: few
d_gene: TRBD2
j_gene: TRBJ2-1
CDR3nt: TGCAGTGCTAGAGATCTCCTGCGGGGGAACTACAATGAGCAGTTCTTC
CDR3aa: CSARDLLRGNYNEQFF

v_gene: TRBV10-3
abundance: few
d_gene: TRBD2
j_gene: TRBJ2-1
CDR3nt: TGTGCCATCAGTGAGGAGGGGCGGGGGGTCTCCTACAATGAGCAGTTCTTC
CDR3aa: CAISEEGRGVSYNEQFF